This T cell receptor (beta chain) appears in the sequencing data of a study of cytotoxic CD8 clonotypes in ibrutinib-treated CLL. Here immunoSEQ multiplex PCR was the method, and the copy in TCRdb shows in-frame clones only, minus some. This sample has approximately 150,000 clones, with around 77% found just once. This CDR3 is 15 amino acids long. Looked up from germline, CDR1 is KGHSH and CDR2 is LQKENI. V gave up 6 bases and J gave up 6 bases; unmatched junction bases: 8. This chain connects TRBV18 to TRBJ1-4, with TRBD1 matching over 9 bases. Material: PBMCs, obtained after 12 months of ibrutinib treatment. The sequence came from a human donor with chronic lymphocytic leukemia. The CDR3 region is CASSNLRQGDEKLFF. DNA of the CDR3: TGTGCCAGCTCGAACCTAAGACAGGGGGATGAAAAACTGTTTTTT.